This T cell receptor beta chain was sequenced in a study of cytomegalovirus exposure and HLA in healthy donors. Study results and caveats: A previous analysis found most TCR beta V segments productive roughly 87% or roughly 30% of the time. Common viral pathogens seemed to be connected with several of the most significant clusters, according to a later analysis. In a later analysis, most CMV-associated TCR beta chains appeared HLA-restricted.

The PCR used 60 Vbeta and 13 Jbeta primers. Repertoires were generated with immunoSEQ multiplex PCR, while TCRdb's copy carries only in-frame clones and drops some. The sample includes under 150,000 clones, 65% to 85% of them seen just once. This clone showed up just a few times. What it binds is not known. Additional DNA sequences in this sample encode the identical CDR3. Source material: PBMCs. The clonotype comes from a woman aged 40 to 50 in good health and CMV-seropositive.

CDR3 nucleotide sequence: TGTGCCAGCAGCCCGGGACACACGAACACTGAAGCTTTCTTT. Residues: CASSPGHTNTEAFF. The genes are TRBV4-2 and TRBJ1-1; D perhaps matches TRBD1 (6 bases). The CDR3 consists of 14 residues. Trimming left V 4 bases short and J 1 base short, with 10 bases between. Germline values: CDR1 LGHNA, CDR2 YNFKEQ.